These T cell receptor beta chains were read from a single sample in a study of early T cells in non-severe SARS-CoV-2 infection. TCRdb recomputed calls from the 5' RACE reads with MiXCR, one row per CDR3 protein. The repertoire holds approximately 70,000 distinct CDR3 sequences, more than 8.5% seen once, with about a sixth in the top ten. This sample comprised whole blood, obtained at baseline. Every receptor here comes from an adult who was a healthcare worker with PCR-confirmed SARS-CoV-2 infection or an uninfected control (not recorded which). Both conserved end residues are part of each CDR3. The D gene is left open where the match is weak. Rows may omit the clone size; those that give it use once, few, many or a size class.

j_call | clone_size | d_call | v_call | cdr3_aa | cdr3_nt
TRBJ2-2 | few | . | TRBV25-1 | CASSEMGQNTGELFF | TGTGCCAGCAGTGAAATGGGACAGAACACCGGGGAGCTGTTTTTT
TRBJ2-5 | many | . | TRBV12-3/TRBV12-4 | CASSFSGGETQYF | TGTGCCAGCAGTTTCTCGGGCGGAGAGACCCAGTACTTC
TRBJ2-7 | medium-sized | TRBD2 | TRBV20-1 | CSARDIAGGYEQYF | TGCAGTGCTAGAGATATAGCGGGAGGTTACGAGCAGTACTTC
TRBJ2-3 | once | . | TRBV28 | CASSLVGTRDTQYF | TGTGCCAGCAGTTTAGTTGGGACCAGAGATACGCAGTATTTT
TRBJ1-4 | few | . | TRBV7-9 | CASSLLPPTPENEKLFF | TGTGCCAGCAGCTTATTGCCCCCAACGCCTGAAAATGAAAAACTGTTTTTT
TRBJ1-1 | . | . | TRBV28 | CASTEEGRTEAFF | TGTGCCAGCACCGAAGAGGGGCGAACTGAAGCTTTCTTT
TRBJ1-4 | many | . | TRBV7-6 | CASSPIRGPSSEKLFF | TGTGCCAGCAGCCCAATCCGGGGGCCATCGAGTGAAAAACTGTTTTTT
TRBJ2-3 | many | TRBD1 | TRBV11-2 | CASSPQGTGAQYF | TGTGCCAGCAGCCCCCAGGGCACAGGGGCGCAGTATTTT
TRBJ1-1 | . | TRBD1 | TRBV18 | CASSPAGTGFTEAFF | TGTGCCAGCTCACCCGCGGGGACAGGGTTCACTGAAGCTTTCTTT
TRBJ2-1 | few | TRBD2 | TRBV6-2/TRBV6-3 | CASSRSSGSYNEQFF | TGTGCCAGCAGTCGTTCTAGCGGGTCGTACAATGAGCAGTTCTTC
TRBJ2-1 | many | . | TRBV7-6 | CASSLGPQNNEQFF | TGTGCCAGCAGCTTGGGACCCCAGAACAATGAGCAGTTCTTC
TRBJ1-5 | few | TRBD1 | TRBV6-2/TRBV6-3 | CASSYPSGQGAFRGNQPQHF | TGTGCCAGCAGTTATCCATCCGGACAGGGGGCTTTTAGGGGCAATCAGCCCCAGCATTTT
TRBJ1-6 | . | . | TRBV7-3 | CASSYRAYGSPLHF | TGTGCCAGCAGCTACAGAGCATACGGGTCACCCCTCCACTTT
TRBJ2-1 | many | . | TRBV7-6 | CASSPGSGSYNEQFF | TGTGCCAGCAGCCCGGGGAGCGGATCCTACAATGAGCAGTTCTTC
TRBJ1-3 | many | . | TRBV9 | CASSVGQSTSGNTIYF | TGTGCCAGCAGCGTAGGGCAGTCAACCTCTGGAAACACCATATATTTT
TRBJ1-2 | many | . | TRBV29-1 | CSSGDKPTYGYTF | TGCAGCTCCGGGGATAAACCTACCTATGGCTACACCTTC
TRBJ2-3 | medium-sized | TRBD2 | TRBV2 | CASTRSGRSADTQYF | TGTGCCAGCACCCGAAGCGGGAGGAGCGCAGATACGCAGTATTTT
TRBJ2-7 | many | TRBD1 | TRBV7-9 | CASSLVGQGRYEQYF | TGTGCCAGCAGCTTGGTGGGACAGGGACGCTACGAGCAGTACTTC
TRBJ2-6 | . | . | TRBV29-1 | CSVEVAVGANVLTF | TGCAGCGTTGAAGTCGCGGTTGGGGCCAACGTCCTGACTTTC
TRBJ2-7 | few | TRBD1 | TRBV9 | CASSPGTGGAGPSYEQYF | TGTGCCAGCAGCCCCGGGACAGGGGGCGCAGGACCGTCCTACGAGCAGTACTTC
TRBJ2-7 | . | TRBD2 | TRBV5-1 | CASSLTSGRAYEQYF | TGCGCCAGCAGCTTGACTAGCGGGAGAGCGTACGAGCAGTACTTC
TRBJ2-2 | many | . | TRBV16 | CASSRESGELFF | TGTGCCAGCAGCCGGGAGAGCGGGGAGCTGTTTTTT
TRBJ1-6 | many | . | TRBV14 | CASSQDIQDSPLHF | TGTGCCAGCAGCCAAGATATCCAGGACTCACCCCTCCACTTT
TRBJ2-7 | . | TRBD1 | TRBV2 | CALQGGRTLSYEQYF | TGTGCCTTACAGGGGGGCAGGACACTTTCCTACGAGCAGTACTTC
TRBJ1-4 | few | . | TRBV6-1 | CASSRQYYGFNEKLFF | TGTGCCAGCAGTCGACAGTATTATGGGTTTAATGAAAAACTGTTTTTT
TRBJ2-7 | many | TRBD1 | TRBV19 | CASSGQGFWDEQYF | TGTGCCAGTAGTGGACAGGGTTTCTGGGACGAGCAGTACTTC
TRBJ2-4 | many | . | TRBV7-9 | CASSLVLGRGKRLAKNIQYF | TGTGCCAGCAGCTTAGTGCTCGGGCGGGGTAAGCGGCTAGCCAAAAACATTCAGTACTTC
TRBJ2-7 | many | TRBD2 | TRBV12-3/TRBV12-4 | CASRPALAGNEQYF | TGTGCCAGCAGACCCGCACTAGCGGGGAACGAGCAGTACTTC
TRBJ1-1 | many | . | TRBV20-1 | CSARPDSNRNTEAFF | TGCAGTGCTAGACCGGACAGTAACAGGAACACTGAAGCTTTCTTT
TRBJ2-5 | . | . | TRBV3-1 | CASSPPVWRETQYF | TGTGCCAGCAGCCCCCCGGTTTGGCGAGAGACCCAGTACTTC
TRBJ1-1 | . | . | TRBV28 | CASSLLLASEAFF | TGTGCCAGCAGTTTATTGTTGGCTTCGGAAGCTTTCTTT
TRBJ2-1 | many | . | TRBV20-1 | CSARGEPALIGEQFF | TGCAGTGCTAGAGGGGAACCGGCTTTGATCGGTGAGCAGTTCTTC
TRBJ2-1 | . | TRBD1 | TRBV7-8 | CASSLLDRSEQFF | TGTGCCAGCAGCTTACTGGACAGGAGCGAGCAGTTCTTC